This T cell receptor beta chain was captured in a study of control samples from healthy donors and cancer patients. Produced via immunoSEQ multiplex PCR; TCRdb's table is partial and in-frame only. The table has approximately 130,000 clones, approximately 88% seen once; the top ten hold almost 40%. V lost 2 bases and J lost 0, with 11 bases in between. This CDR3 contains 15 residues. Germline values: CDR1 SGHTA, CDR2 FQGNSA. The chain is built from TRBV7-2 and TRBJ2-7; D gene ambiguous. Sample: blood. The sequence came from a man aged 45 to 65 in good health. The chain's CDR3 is CASSLSQAFSYEQYF. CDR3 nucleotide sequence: TGTGCCAGCAGCTTAAGTCAAGCGTTCTCCTACGAGCAGTACTTC.